This TCR beta chain comes out of a study of cytomegalovirus exposure and HLA in healthy donors (dated by TCRdb to about 2017). Study-level background: According to a later analysis, the roughly 120 validation repertoires were produced on the same platform as the roughly 600 repertoires of the first cohort. The study aimed to test whether signatures of past pathogen exposure could be identified by cataloging public T cell receptors. In addition to the first cohort of hundreds of subjects, a separate validation cohort of 130 or so different subjects was used. The study combined high-throughput TCR immunosequencing, statistical association of individual TCRs with disease status, and machine learning to predict cytomegalovirus infection status. Overall study outcomes, separate from this receptor: The study gave a list of roughly 150 TCR beta chains associated with cytomegalovirus. The authors suggested that the approach could potentially be generalized to other disease states and immunological phenotypes. A few of the identified cytomegalovirus-associated TCR beta chains were confirmed in vitro to be specific for cytomegalovirus antigens. While some public TCRs were present in many individuals, most TCR sequences turned up only very rarely across donors. A later analysis found that TCRs clustered in the first cohort also tended to co-occur in the 120 validation repertoires, with approximately 94% of cluster scores above 0. Cytomegalovirus status was reported to be diagnosed by the classifier with high specificity and sensitivity in both the original and validation cohorts. A later analysis had no HLA typing for the validation cohort, so co-occurrence there was scored across all 130 or so repertoires.

The donors belonged to the validation cohort of about 130 subjects, which was separate from the roughly 700-subject first cohort. The CDR3 covers 19 residues, taking in both the cysteine and the phenylalanine. CDR3 DNA is the only sequence kept; it has 57 bases, read in frame from the first base. The V end gives up 1 base and the J end 0 bases, leaving 15 bases in the junction not matched to a gene. For CDR1 and CDR2, the germline V gene lists MGHRA and YSYEKL. Library preparation used the immunoSEQ multiplex PCR assay. On the study's bioinformatics: A statistical classification framework was developed to diagnose cytomegalovirus status using the catalog of TCR beta chain sequences. Here the immuneACCESS table is served through TCRdb, limited to in-frame sequences with V and J called. Missing clones are a known gap in these copies; in checked studies unresolved V genes cover under half, and the rest lacks a known reason. V, J and clone size derive from that table, while D and trimming were established from the DNA sequence. This sample is represented by 100,000 to 150,000 clones; around 95% of them were singletons. Clones ranked in the top ten supply 1.5% to 2% of the sample.

As to this clone: It lacks a known antigen. No base qualities exist here, and no much larger clone lies one base off it.

Material for sequencing was PBMCs. The chain couples TRBV4-1 to TRBJ2-7; 7 central bases correspond to TRBD1. The sequence was obtained from a man aged 18-30 years in good health and CMV-seronegative. CDR3 loop: CASSQAGQRRWPSSYEQYF. The nucleotide sequence is TGCGCCAGCAGCCAAGCGGGACAGCGGCGGTGGCCCAGCTCCTACGAGCAGTACTTC.